This is a list of T cell receptor beta chains from one sample in a study of blood T cell repertoires in COVID-19. The method was immunoSEQ multiplex PCR; TCRdb's version includes in-frame clones alone and lacks a portion of them. Counted here are about 300,000 clones, over 85% occurring once; the ten biggest clones make up roughly 2.8%. Sequencing input: PBMCs or T cells enriched from blood (not recorded which). The receptors shown here come from a woman aged 45-60 years who had been exposed to COVID-19. Each CDR3 is given with its conserved first and last residue. Fields, in order: J gene, V gene, D gene, clone size, CDR3 DNA, CDR3 protein. The D gene is left open where the match is weak. Part of the rows lack a size; the others show once, few, many or a class for expanded clones.

>TRBJ2-1|TRBV5-1|NA|NA
TGCGCCAGCAGCCGCGGGACGGACTCCTACAATGAGCAGTTCTTC
CASSRGTDSYNEQFF
>TRBJ1-5|TRBV27|NA|NA
TGTGCCAGCAGACTACCTGCCCAGCCCCAGCATTTT
CASRLPAQPQHF
>TRBJ2-1|TRBV7-6|TRBD1|NA
TGTGCCAGCAGCGAACGGGACAGGGGGCCATATGAGCAGTTCTTC
CASSERDRGPYEQFF
>TRBJ2-3|TRBV12-3/TRBV12-4|TRBD1|NA
TGTGCCAGCAGTAACCGACAGGGTTCTCAGTATTTT
CASSNRQGSQYF
>TRBJ2-5|TRBV18|NA|NA
TGTGCCAGCTCACCAGGGCAGGTCCAAGAGACCCAGTACTTC
CASSPGQVQETQYF
>TRBJ2-7|TRBV5-1|NA|once
TGCGCCACCAGGGAAACAGGGAAGGCCTACGAGCAGTACTTC
CATRETGKAYEQYF
>TRBJ1-3|TRBV6-1|NA|once
TGTGCCAGCAGTGAATACAGGGCTGGAAACACCATATATTTT
CASSEYRAGNTIYF
>TRBJ2-1|TRBV5-1|NA|NA
TGCGCCAGCAGCCCCGAGGGCAGGGGAGATAATGAGCAGTTCTTC
CASSPEGRGDNEQFF
>TRBJ1-6|TRBV30|NA|NA
TGTGCCTGGAGTCGAGGCTTTGGCTCACCCCTCCACTTT
CAWSRGFGSPLHF
>TRBJ1-5|TRBV30|NA|NA
TGTGCCTGGAGTGTACTGTCTAGCAATCAGCCCCAGCATTTT
CAWSVLSSNQPQHF
>TRBJ1-6|TRBV11-2|NA|NA
TGTGCCAGCAGCTTAGAACAGGCTAATTCACCCCTCCACTTT
CASSLEQANSPLHF
>TRBJ2-7|TRBV6-5|TRBD1|NA
TGTGCCAGCAGCCAGGGACAGGGGAGTATATACGAGCAGTACTTC
CASSQGQGSIYEQYF
>TRBJ2-5|TRBV28|TRBD1|NA
TGTGCCAGCAGCCCAATTTACGACAGGGTTGAGGAGACCCAGTACTTC
CASSPIYDRVEETQYF
>TRBJ2-7|TRBV4-2|NA|NA
TGTGCCAGCAGCCAAGATGCCTCGAGGAGCTCCTACGAGCAGTACTTC
CASSQDASRSSYEQYF
>TRBJ1-6|TRBV28|TRBD1|few
TGTGCCAGCAGTTTGGCGAGGTGGGGACAGAAGTTTTCACCCCTCCACTTT
CASSLARWGQKFSPLHF
>TRBJ1-2|TRBV28|NA|NA
TGTGCCAGCAGCCTCCCGACAGGCTTTAACTATGGCTACACCTTC
CASSLPTGFNYGYTF
>TRBJ2-5|TRBV2|TRBD1|NA
TGTGCCAGCAGTGAGGACAGGGGTGTAGAGACCCAGTACTTC
CASSEDRGVETQYF
>TRBJ2-7|TRBV2|NA|NA
TGTGCCAGCAGTGATTGGGGGCGAGGCTCCTACGAGCAGTACTTC
CASSDWGRGSYEQYF
>TRBJ2-2|TRBV5-1|NA|NA
TGCGCCAGCAGCGCGGGCAGGAACACCGGGGAGCTGTTTTTT
CASSAGRNTGELFF
>TRBJ2-7|TRBV6-5|NA|NA
TGTGCCAGCAGTCTTAGCTCCTACGAGCAGTACTTC
CASSLSSYEQYF
>TRBJ2-5|TRBV19|TRBD2|NA
TGTGCCAGTAGGCCAAGCAAGGCGGGGGAGCAAGAGACCCAGTACTTC
CASRPSKAGEQETQYF
>TRBJ2-7|TRBV7-2|TRBD1|NA
TGTGCCAGCAGCCGGACAGGGGGCTCCTACGAGCAGTACTTC
CASSRTGGSYEQYF
>TRBJ1-2|TRBV4-2|NA|once
TGTGCCAGCAGCCAGAACCCCGGGAATGGCGGCTACACCTTC
CASSQNPGNGGYTF
>TRBJ2-3|TRBV20-1|NA|once
TGCAGTGCTAGTCTGGACTCTACAACTAGCACAGATACGCAGTATTTT
CSASLDSTTSTDTQYF
>TRBJ1-2|TRBV27|TRBD1|NA
TGTGCCAGCAGTTTATCTCGTTTTCCGGGACAGGCGAACTATGGCTACACCTTC
CASSLSRFPGQANYGYTF
>TRBJ1-2|TRBV5-1|TRBD1|NA
TGCGCCAGCAGCTTGGGACAGGGGGCGCCTAACTATGGCTACACCTTC
CASSLGQGAPNYGYTF
>TRBJ1-2|TRBV5-1|NA|NA
TGCGCCAGCAGCTTGGACAGGGCTTACTCTGGCTACACCTTC
CASSLDRAYSGYTF
>TRBJ2-3|TRBV7-8|NA|NA
TGTGCCAGCAGCAAAGAACAGGGGCGGGGCGATACGCAGTATTTT
CASSKEQGRGDTQYF
>TRBJ2-7|TRBV9|NA|NA
TGTGCCAGCAGCGTAGCGACGGGGCCAGGGGCCTACGAGCAGTACTTC
CASSVATGPGAYEQYF
>TRBJ2-7|TRBV30|TRBD1|NA
TGTGCCTGGAGTGGACCGGGACAGGGCATCTACGAGCAGTACTTC
CAWSGPGQGIYEQYF
>TRBJ2-5|TRBV5-4|NA|NA
TGTGCCAGCAGCCGGTCCTTCTTGTACCAAGAGACCCAGTACTTC
CASSRSFLYQETQYF
>TRBJ1-1|TRBV7-9|NA|NA
TGTGCCAGCAGCAACCGGCGGGGCACTGAAGCTTTCTTT
CASSNRRGTEAFF
>TRBJ2-1|TRBV3-1/TRBV3-2|NA|NA
TGTGCCAGCAGCCCCCCCAGGCCGTCCTACAATGAGCAGTTCTTC
CASSPPRPSYNEQFF
>TRBJ1-1|TRBV12-3/TRBV12-4|TRBD1|NA
TGTGCCAGCAGCCTACAGGGGGACTCTGAAGCTTTCTTT
CASSLQGDSEAFF
>TRBJ1-2|TRBV9|NA|NA
TGTGCCAGCAGCGTAGCGGAGTCGGGCTATGGCTACACCTTC
CASSVAESGYGYTF
>TRBJ2-5|TRBV11-3|TRBD1|NA
TGTGCCAGCAGCGTTGAAGGGGGCGCAGGGGAGACCCAGTACTTC
CASSVEGGAGETQYF
>TRBJ2-1|TRBV5-1|TRBD1|NA
TGCGCCAGCAGGGCCGGGACAGCGCGTGACAATGAGCAGTTCTTC
CASRAGTARDNEQFF
>TRBJ1-5|TRBV15|NA|NA
TGTGCCACCAGCAGAGACGGGGACAATCAGCCCCAGCATTTT
CATSRDGDNQPQHF
>TRBJ1-2|TRBV7-2|TRBD1|once
TGTGCCAGCAGCTTAGGACAGGGGTATGGCTACACCTTC
CASSLGQGYGYTF
>TRBJ1-1|TRBV27|TRBD1|NA
TGTGCCAGCAGGACAGGGGGCGCGAGTGAGGCTTTCTTT
CASRTGGASEAFF
>TRBJ1-6|TRBV28|NA|few
TGTGCCAGCAGTCCAGCGGGGACCAATTCACCCCTCCACTTT
CASSPAGTNSPLHF
>TRBJ1-1|TRBV7-9|NA|NA
TGTGCCAGCAGCTTAGAAGGGACATCGAACACTGAAGCTTTCTTT
CASSLEGTSNTEAFF
>TRBJ2-2|TRBV3-1/TRBV3-2|TRBD2|NA
TGTGCCAGCAGCCAAGAGACCGGGGGGGCTGTCGGGGAGCTGTTTTTT
CASSQETGGAVGELFF
>TRBJ2-3|TRBV4-2|TRBD2|NA
TGTGCCAGCAGCCAAGATCCTAGCGGGGGAACAGATACGCAGTATTTT
CASSQDPSGGTDTQYF
>TRBJ2-7|TRBV5-3|NA|NA
TGTGCCAGAAGCTTGGTCCCCTCCGGGGAGCAGTACTTC
CARSLVPSGEQYF
>TRBJ1-1|TRBV29-1|NA|once
TGCAGCGCCCAAGGCGGCCCTAACACTGAAGCTTTCTTT
CSAQGGPNTEAFF
>TRBJ1-4|TRBV5-5|TRBD1|NA
TGTGCCAGCAGCCCCGGGACAGCAACTAATGAAAAACTGTTTTTT
CASSPGTATNEKLFF
>TRBJ2-1|TRBV7-5|NA|NA
TGTGCCAGAAGCCCAGGCCAATCGACTAGCGGGGGGGCGCACTACAATGAGCAGTTCTTC
CARSPGQSTSGGAHYNEQFF
>TRBJ1-2|TRBV5-4|NA|NA
TGTGCCAGCAGCTACCCCCGGGGTATTACGTATGGCTACACCTTC
CASSYPRGITYGYTF
>TRBJ2-7|TRBV3-1/TRBV3-2|NA|NA
TGTGCCAGCAGCCCCAATCGACTGTTTTCCTCCTACGAGCAGTACTTC
CASSPNRLFSSYEQYF
>TRBJ2-7|TRBV6-5|TRBD1|NA
TGTGCCAGCACCACCCCGGGACAGGGTATCGAGCAGTACTTC
CASTTPGQGIEQYF
>TRBJ2-2|TRBV4-2|NA|NA
TGTGCCAGCAGCCAAGTCGTGGCGACAGCAACCGGGGAGCTGTTTTTT
CASSQVVATATGELFF
>TRBJ1-2|TRBV5-8|NA|NA
TGTGCCAGCAGCGCGGACACCTATGGCTACACCTTC
CASSADTYGYTF
>TRBJ1-2|TRBV5-1|TRBD1|NA
TGCGCCAGCAGCTTGCTGGGACAGGGCTATGGCTACACCTTC
CASSLLGQGYGYTF
>TRBJ2-2|TRBV30|NA|NA
TGTGCCTTGACCAGACAACGTAGCACCGGGGAGCTGTTTTTT
CALTRQRSTGELFF